The 13 T cell receptor beta chains listed next were all sequenced from one sample in a study of cytomegalovirus exposure and HLA in healthy donors. The PCR ran on 60 Vbeta and 13 Jbeta primers. Measured with immunoSEQ multiplex PCR; TCRdb has only the in-frame clones, and not every one. The repertoire holds around 60,000 clones, with more than 75% as singletons. The specimen was PBMCs. The receptors were gathered from a male donor in good health and CMV-seronegative.

This rearrangement joins TRBV7-2 to TRBJ1-1; D is uncertain. There are 13 residues in the CDR3. Germline CDR1 reads SGHTA; CDR2 reads FQGNSA. V was pared by 1 base and J by 2 bases, with 5 bases between. In nucleotides, the CDR3 is TGTGCCAGCAGCTTAGGACAAAACACTGAAGCTTTCTTT. Its protein is CASSLGQNTEAFF.

The chain uses TRBV5-1 and TRBJ1-1; D is perhaps TRBD1 (6 bases). Germline values: CDR1 SGHRS, CDR2 YFSETQ. Trimming removed 4 bases at V and 4 bases at J, with 17 bases between. This CDR3 spans 15 amino acids. In nucleotides, the CDR3 is TGCGCCAGCAGCGATATCACAGGGCTGAGCACTGAAGCTTTCTTT. This codes for CASSDITGLSTEAFF.

The rearrangement uses TRBV30 and TRBJ2-1, with D perhaps matching TRBD1 (6 bases). The germline V and J ends were trimmed by 2 bases and 12 bases, with 14 bases remaining between them. The CDR3 is made up of 12 amino acids. The germline V gene encodes CDR1 GTSNPN and CDR2 SVGIG (reference sequence). The CDR3 sequence is CAWSLQGKGQFF. The CDR3 DNA follows: TGTGCCTGGAGTTTACAGGGAAAGGGGCAGTTCTTC.

The chain has TRBV6-6 and TRBJ2-3; 9 bases map to TRBD2. Germline V gene sequence: CDR1 MNHNY, CDR2 SVGAGI (reference sequence). This CDR3 spans 15 amino acids. Unmatched junction bases numbered 9, after V lost 8 bases and J lost 3 bases. This chain's CDR3 is CASGDRGGVTDTQYF. The DNA for the CDR3 is TGTGCCAGCGGCGACCGCGGGGGGGTGACAGATACGCAGTATTTT.

V usage is TRBV5-3 and J usage is TRBJ2-5; no clear D. TRBV5-3 is labeled an ORF, and its function is uncertain. The V end lost 4 bases, the J end lost 5 bases, and 9 bases lay between the germline ends. The CDR3 is made up of 12 amino acids. The CDR3 sequence: CARSVARETQYF. The DNA of the CDR3 is TGTGCCAGAAGCGTGGCGCGGGAGACCCAGTACTTC.

V usage is TRBV19 and J usage is TRBJ1-6, with no clear D. V gave up 3 bases and J gave up 8 bases, with 8 bases separating them. CDR1 and CDR2 (germline): LNHDA, SQIVND (reference sequence). This CDR3 comprises 13 residues. The CDR3 here is CASSMTEDSPLHF. CDR3 DNA sequence: TGTGCCAGTAGTATGACGGAGGATTCACCCCTCCACTTT.

This chain joins TRBV5-1 and TRBJ1-4; 10 nucleotides agree with TRBD1. Germline V gene sequence: CDR1 SGHRS, CDR2 YFSETQ. V lost 4 bases to trimming and J lost 4 bases; unmatched junction nucleotides: 7. This CDR3 region has 16 residues. The CDR3 reads CASSQTGGSRNEKLFF. For the CDR3, the DNA is TGCGCCAGCAGCCAGACAGGGGGCAGTCGTAATGAAAAACTGTTTTTT.

V and J are TRBV11-3 and TRBJ1-1; 10 nucleotides agree with TRBD1. V shed 5 bases and J 8 bases; nucleotides not matched to a gene: 8. The CDR3 runs 14 residues. Germline CDR1 reads SGHNT; CDR2 reads YENEEA. In DNA form, the CDR3 reads TGTGCCAGCAGCCATGACAGGGGGCCCGAGGAAGCTTTCTTT. This gives the protein CASSHDRGPEEAFF.

The chain uses TRBV7-2 and TRBJ1-2; 7 bases agree with TRBD1. The CDR3 has 15 amino acids. V shed 0 bases, J shed 0 bases, and the junction held 1 base outside the gene matches. Germline V CDR1 and CDR2: SGHTA, FQGNSA. CDR3 sequence (DNA): TGTGCCAGCAGCTTAGCCGGGACAGCTAACTATGGCTACACCTTC. Translating it yields CASSLAGTANYGYTF.

The rearrangement uses TRBV18 and TRBJ1-1; unclear D gene. CDR1 and CDR2 from the germline V gene are KGHSH and LQKENI. There are 14 residues in the CDR3. Trimming pared 1 base from V and 1 base from J, leaving 7 bases between. This CDR3 is CASSPREGNTEAFF. In nucleotides, the CDR3 is TGTGCCAGCTCACCACGGGAGGGGAACACTGAAGCTTTCTTT.

The V and J genes are TRBV27 and TRBJ2-7; D is unclear. Germline-derived CDR1 and CDR2 are MNHEY and SMNVEV (reference sequence). This CDR3 region has 14 residues. V was shortened by 1 base and J by 6 bases, with 13 bases between the two germline ends. The CDR3 spells CASSLYRSNGEQYF. The CDR3 DNA is TGTGCCAGCAGTTTATATAGATCCAATGGCGAGCAGTACTTC.

The chain uses TRBV6-4 and TRBJ2-1; 15 nucleotides agree with TRBD2. Germline V CDR1 and CDR2: MRHNA, SNTAGT. The CDR3 loop spans 14 amino acids. Losses at the gene ends were 7 bases for V and 8 bases for J; bases not matched to a gene: 3. CDR3 DNA: TGTGCCAGCAAGAGGACTAGCGGGGGGGATGAGCAGTTCTTC. This gives the protein CASKRTSGGDEQFF.

This clone was seen once. CDR3 loop: CASSSDREEDQPQHF. For the CDR3, the DNA is TGTGCCAGCAGTTCCGACAGGGAAGAGGATCAGCCCCAGCATTTT. The chain couples TRBV7-9 to TRBJ1-5; 7 nucleotides align to TRBD1. CDR3 length equals 15 residues. V lost 6 bases to trimming and J lost 5 bases; unmatched junction nucleotides: 10. The V gene's germline CDR1 is SEHNR and CDR2 FQNEAQ (reference sequence). Using reference TRBV7-9 and TRBJ1-5 for the parts outside the CDR3, the full variable domain is DTGVSQNPRHKITKRGQNVTFRCDPISEHNRLYWYRQTLGQGPEFLTYFQNEAQLEKSRLLSDRFSAERPKGSFSTLEIQRTEQGDSAMYLCASSSDREEDQPQHFGDGTRLSIL.